Reported below is one T cell receptor (beta chain). The antigen is unknown. The CDR3 is 14 residues long. V shed 3 bases and J shed 1 base, with 9 bases lying between them. The germline V gene encodes CDR1 SGHDN and CDR2 FVKESK. The record originates from a study of cytomegalovirus exposure and HLA in healthy donors. Study-level findings and limits: In presence/absence analyses, roughly uniform sequencing depth across donors was assumed. A prior analysis recorded that most TCR beta V segments were productive about 87% or about 30% of the time.

60 Vbeta and 13 Jbeta primers were used in PCR. Clones were read by immunoSEQ multiplex PCR, and TCRdb kept only the in-frame ones, dropping some. Of tens of thousands of clones listed, 65% are singletons. The V call is TRBV14, the J call TRBJ1-1; possible D gene TRBD1, 6 bases. Sequenced sample: PBMCs. This TCR derives from a middle-aged man in good health and CMV-seropositive. The CDR3 DNA is TGTGCCAGCAGCCACACAGGGAGGAACACTGAAGCTTTCTTT. Its translation: CASSHTGRNTEAFF.